This TCR beta chain was recovered during a study of CD8 T cells in Susac syndrome. This clonotype was detected a few times. Trimming stripped 6 bases from V and 6 bases from J, with 8 bases between. The length of the CDR3 is 11 residues. The germline gives CDR1 KGHSH, CDR2 LQKENI. RNA totalling about 0.45 to 1 ug underwent reverse transcription with random hexamers. TCRdb redid the calling of the immunoSEQ multiplex PCR reads with MiXCR, one entry per CDR3 protein. The data show some 97,000 distinct CDR3 sequences, around 96% seen once. The source is a human donor with Susac syndrome. Material for sequencing was CD8+ T cells from PBMCs. The chain combines TRBV18 with TRBJ1-2; TRBD1 is a possible D gene (6 bases). The CDR3 reads CASSSGDGYTF. The CDR3 DNA sequence: TGTGCCAGCTCCTCAGGGGATGGCTACACCTTC.